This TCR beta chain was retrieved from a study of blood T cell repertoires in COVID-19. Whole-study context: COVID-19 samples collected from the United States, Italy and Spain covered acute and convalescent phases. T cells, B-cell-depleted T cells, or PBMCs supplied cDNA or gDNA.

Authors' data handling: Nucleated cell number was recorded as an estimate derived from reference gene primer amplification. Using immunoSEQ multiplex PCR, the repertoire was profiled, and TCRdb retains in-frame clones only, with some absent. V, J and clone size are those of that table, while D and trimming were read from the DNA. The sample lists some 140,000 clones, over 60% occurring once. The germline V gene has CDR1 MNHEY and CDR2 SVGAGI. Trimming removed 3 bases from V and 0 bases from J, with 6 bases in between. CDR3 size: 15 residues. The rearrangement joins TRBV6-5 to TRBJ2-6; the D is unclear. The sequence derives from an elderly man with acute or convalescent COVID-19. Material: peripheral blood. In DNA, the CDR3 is TGTGCCAGCAGTTATATAGTCTCTGGGGCCAACGTCCTGACTTTC. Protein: CASSYIVSGANVLTF.